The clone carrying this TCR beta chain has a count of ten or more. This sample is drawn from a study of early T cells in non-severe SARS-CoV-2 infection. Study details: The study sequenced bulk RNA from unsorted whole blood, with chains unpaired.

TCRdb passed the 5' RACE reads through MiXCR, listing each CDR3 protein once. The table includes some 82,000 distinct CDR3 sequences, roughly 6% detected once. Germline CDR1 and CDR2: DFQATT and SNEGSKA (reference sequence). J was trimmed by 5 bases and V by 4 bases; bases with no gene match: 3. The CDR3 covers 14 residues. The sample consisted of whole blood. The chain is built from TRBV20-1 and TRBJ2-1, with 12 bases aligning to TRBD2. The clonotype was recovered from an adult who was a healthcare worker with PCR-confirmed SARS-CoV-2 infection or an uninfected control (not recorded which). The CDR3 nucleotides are TGCAGTGCTACTAGCGGGAGGGAACACAATGAGCAGTTCTTC. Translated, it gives CSATSGREHNEQFF.